The following is a T cell receptor beta chain sequence with its context. Its antigen is as yet unknown. This sample is drawn from a study of cytomegalovirus exposure and HLA in healthy donors. Study-level points and caveats: It was 150 to 200 TCR beta chains that were listed as cytomegalovirus-associated.

This table comes from immunoSEQ multiplex PCR, and its TCRdb copy is limited to in-frame clones, with some not included. The data show about 120,000 clones, 85% seen once. This CDR3 region has 14 residues. The sequence came from a woman aged 25-40 years in good health and CMV-seronegative. V is TRBV21-1 and J is TRBJ2-7; TRBD2 is taken as the D call from the table, unchecked against the DNA. TRBV21-1 counts as a pseudogene. Input material: PBMCs. The CDR3 coding sequence is TGTGCCAGCAGCACCGTGGGTCTCGGGGGCGAGCAGTACTTC. Encoded protein: CASSTVGLGGEQYF.